Presented here are 32 T cell receptor beta chains from one specimen sequenced in a study of shared clonotypes between healthy human individuals. Some clones are missing from TCRdb's copy, which holds only in-frame ones; the method was immunoSEQ multiplex PCR. The sample shows around 500,000 clones, more than 65% of them seen only once. Source material: PBMCs. The source is a middle-aged woman in good health. Some clones in this sample may be carry-over from other donors' samples.

The chain has TRBV18 and TRBJ2-7, with a tentative D call TRBD1 (6 bases). V lost 6 bases and J lost 1, with 13 bases in between. The V gene's germline CDR1 is KGHSH and CDR2 LQKENI. The CDR3 covers 14 residues. Here the CDR3 DNA reads TGTGCCAGCTCTCCTAGGACAGCTTCCTACGAGCAGTACTTC. Its protein product is CASSPRTASYEQYF.

Note on this clone: With only one base between it and a far larger clone, this is likely a read error. The rearrangement joins TRBV29-1 to TRBJ2-7; unclear D gene. This CDR3 contains 12 residues. Germline V gene lookup returns CDR1 SQVTM and CDR2 ANQGSEA. The CDR3 DNA sequence: TGCAGCGTTGGGGTCGGTACCTACGATCAGTACTTC. This translates into CSVGVGTYDQYF.

The genes are TRBV30 and TRBJ2-3; D is perhaps TRBD1 (5 bases). The V gene's germline CDR1 is GTSNPN and CDR2 SVGIG (reference sequence). CDR3 length: 12 residues. The V gene lost 1 base and the J gene lost 4 bases, with 6 bases spanning the gap. The CDR3 DNA is TGTGCCTGGAGTGGGGGCGCAGATACGCAGTATTTT. Its protein product is CAWSGGADTQYF.

Details on this clone: Only one base separates this from a far larger clonotype, so it likely reflects a read error. This chain joins TRBV29-1 and TRBJ1-4; 7 bases match TRBD1. The CDR3 length is 16 residues. CDR1 and CDR2 from the germline V gene are SQVTM and ANQGSEA. With V trimmed by 7 bases and J by 8 bases, 19 bases remained unmatched. The CDR3 nucleotides are TGCAGCGGTCCTCTCCGCCGGGACAGTGAGGACGAAAAACTGTTTTTT. This sequence encodes CSGPLRRDSEDEKLFF.

The chain combines TRBV5-8 with TRBJ2-7, with D uncertain. Between the trimmed V and J ends, which lost 5 bases and 0 bases, there was a span of 9 bases. The germline gives CDR1 SGHTS, CDR2 YDEGEE. The CDR3 length is 13 residues. In DNA, the CDR3 is TGTGCCAGCAGGTTCAGGAGCTCCTACGAGCAGTACTTC. Protein product: CASRFRSSYEQYF.

The chain uses TRBV2 and TRBJ1-3; a possible D gene is TRBD1 (5 bases). CDR3 length: 14 residues. With 4 bases removed from V and 1 base from J, the gap between germline ends came to 8 bases. Germline-derived CDR1 and CDR2 are SNHLY and FYNNEI. CDR3 sequence reads: CASSAGYSGNTIYF. In nucleotides, the CDR3 is TGTGCCAGCAGTGCAGGGTATTCTGGAAACACCATATATTTT.

In the case of this clone: A far larger clone is just one base off, so this is likely a read error. This CDR3 is also generated by other DNA sequences in the sample. This rearrangement joins TRBV4-1 to TRBJ2-3; D ambiguous. CDR1 is MGHRA and CDR2 is YSYEKL in the germline V gene. This CDR3 is 14 amino acids long. The CDR3: CASSQRLDTDTQYF. The CDR3 bases are TGCGCCAGTAGCCAACGACTGGATACAGATACGCAGTATTTT.

The genes are TRBV21-1 and TRBJ2-3; TRBD2, the table's D call, was not compared with the DNA. TRBV21-1 is a pseudogene locus. This CDR3 has 18 residues. The CDR3 region is CASSKANSGRTSTDTQYF. The CDR3 nucleotides are TGTGCCAGCAGCAAAGCCAACAGCGGGAGGACGAGCACAGATACGCAGTATTTT.

The gene calls are TRBV18 and TRBJ2-2; 9 nucleotides agree with TRBD1. Germline V lookup: CDR1 KGHSH, CDR2 LQKENI. CDR3 size: 14 residues. Unmatched junction bases numbered 5, after V lost 5 bases and J lost 7 bases. CDR3 sequence: CASSEQGAGGELFF. DNA for the CDR3: TGTGCCAGCTCAGAACAGGGGGCTGGCGGGGAGCTGTTTTTT.

The chain carries TRBV9 and TRBJ2-3; 7 nucleotides line up with TRBD2. The CDR3 runs to 15 residues. V gave up 2 bases and J gave up 4 bases; unmatched junction bases: 7. From germline, CDR1 is SGDLS and CDR2 YYNGEE. The CDR3 here is CASSVAGVSSDTQYF. As DNA, the CDR3 is TGTGCCAGCAGCGTTGCGGGAGTTAGTTCAGATACGCAGTATTTT.

The rearrangement joins TRBV10-3 to TRBJ2-3; D possibly uses TRBD1 or TRBD2 (6 bases each). The germline V gene encodes CDR1 ENHRY and CDR2 SYGVKD. Trimming took off 11 bases at V and 0 bases at J, with 18 bases between the two ends. This CDR3 contains 15 residues. Here the CDR3 reads CAAREGGISTDTQYF. For the CDR3, the DNA is TGTGCCGCCCGCGAGGGGGGTATTAGCACAGATACGCAGTATTTT.

This chain uses TRBV5-1 with TRBJ2-3, with TRBD2 matching 9 bases. The V segment lost 2 bases and the J segment 4 bases; nucleotides outside the gene matches: 5. The CDR3 spans 15 residues. Germline values: CDR1 SGHRS, CDR2 YFSETQ. DNA of the CDR3: TGCGCCAGCAGCTTTAGCGGGAGTTTAGCAGATACGCAGTATTTT. Amino acids: CASSFSGSLADTQYF.

This clone appeared a single time. The J gene is TRBJ2-5, the V gene TRBV4-3; 7 nucleotides line up with TRBD1. Germline-derived CDR1 and CDR2 are LGHNA and YSLEER. Trimming at V came to 4 bases and at J to 5 bases, leaving 4 bases not matched to a gene. The CDR3 runs 13 residues. The CDR3 bases are TGCGCCAGCAGCCTGGACAGGCGGGAGACCCAGTACTTC. This translates into CASSLDRRETQYF.

This chain joins TRBV7-3 and TRBJ1-5, with D tentatively TRBD1 (5 bases). The germline V gene has CDR1 SGHTA and CDR2 FQGTGA. This CDR3 has 16 amino acids. The ends were cut back, 1 base at V and 3 bases at J, with 13 bases in the middle. CDR3 sequence (DNA): TGTGCCAGCAGCTTAATGGGGCGGGGTAACAATCAGCCCCAGCATTTT. It codes for CASSLMGRGNNQPQHF.

Remarks on this clone: A far larger clone is only one base removed, so a read error is likely. The rearrangement uses TRBV6-5 and TRBJ1-1; possibly TRBD1 for D (6 bases). The CDR3 consists of 13 residues. The V and J ends lost 8 bases and 5 bases respectively, with 15 bases between them. Germline-derived CDR1 and CDR2 are MNHEY and SVGAGI. Here the CDR3 DNA reads TGTGCCAGCGGGGGGGGCTCAGCTACTGAAGCTTTCTTT. It encodes CASGGGSATEAFF.

V is TRBV7-6 and J is TRBJ2-2; D perhaps matches TRBD2 (5 bases). From germline, CDR1 is SGHVS and CDR2 FNYEAQ. This CDR3 spans 14 amino acids. The V and J ends lost 5 bases and 4 bases respectively, with 11 bases between them. The CDR3 DNA reads as TGTGCCAGCAGCGGCATCGGGGTCACCGGGGAGCTGTTTTTT. It is translated as CASSGIGVTGELFF.

The V and J genes are TRBV7-8 and TRBJ1-1; possibly TRBD1 for D (5 bases). Per germline, CDR1 SGHVS and CDR2 FQNEAQ. The CDR3 sequence is 15 residues long. Between the trimmed V and J ends, which lost 3 bases and 0 bases, there was a span of 11 bases. CDR3: CASSLATVMNTEAFF. In DNA, the CDR3 is TGTGCCAGCAGCTTGGCGACAGTAATGAACACTGAAGCTTTCTTT.

The chain links TRBV4-2 to TRBJ2-3, with TRBD2 as a possible D gene (6 bases). V was trimmed by 1 base and J by 2 bases, leaving 13 bases between them. The germline V gene has CDR1 LGHNA and CDR2 YNFKEQ. The CDR3 has 16 residues. The CDR3 here is CASSQARPGDTDTQYF. The CDR3 DNA is TGTGCCAGCAGCCAAGCGAGGCCGGGGGACACAGATACGCAGTATTTT.

CDR3 sequence: CSARVNTEAFF. Here the CDR3 DNA reads TGCAGTGCTAGGGTGAACACTGAAGCTTTCTTT. The chain uses TRBV20-1 and TRBJ1-1; no clear D. CDR1 and CDR2 from the germline V gene are DFQATT and SNEGSKA (reference sequence). The CDR3 contains 11 residues. V lost 3 bases and J 0 bases, leaving 2 bases between the germline ends.

This clone was observed a few times. V and J are TRBV27 and TRBJ2-5; 7 nucleotides agree with TRBD1. Germline V gene data show CDR1 as MNHEY and CDR2 as SMNVEV (reference sequence). The ends lost 5 bases at V and 4 bases at J; junction bases unmatched: 7. The CDR3 runs to 14 residues. The CDR3 loop is CASSPLTGRETQYF. The DNA for the CDR3 is TGTGCCAGCAGTCCCCTGACAGGGAGAGAGACCCAGTACTTC.

The gene calls are TRBV11-2 and TRBJ1-2; TRBD1 agrees at 9 bases. With V trimmed by 5 bases and J by 7 bases, 8 bases remained unmatched. CDR1 SGHAT and CDR2 FQNNGV come from the germline V gene. The CDR3 is 14 residues long. The CDR3 DNA sequence: TGTGCCAGCAGCGGCCTGGGGACAGGGACTGGCTACACCTTC. It translates to CASSGLGTGTGYTF.

This clone has at least ten counts. The V gene is TRBV27, the J gene TRBJ2-5; 13 bases agree with TRBD2. V was clipped by 4 bases and J by 11 bases; unmatched bases: 13. Per germline, CDR1 MNHEY and CDR2 SMNVEV (reference sequence). The CDR3 loop spans 16 amino acids. The CDR3 DNA sequence: TGTGCCAGCAGTTCGAAACTAGCGGGAGGGCCGGGTGAGCAGTACTTC. Its translation: CASSSKLAGGPGEQYF.

This clone was seen more than once but under ten times. The chain couples TRBV12-5 to TRBJ1-1; D uncertain. The CDR3 extends over 11 amino acids. Germline V gene data show CDR1 as LGHNT and CDR2 as FRNRAP. Trimming took 2 bases from V and 10 from J, leaving 8 bases between them. CDR3 DNA sequence: TGTGCTAGTGGTTTGACACGGGCAGCTTTCTTT. Its protein product is CASGLTRAAFF.

The chain combines TRBV7-6 with TRBJ2-3; 7 bases agree with TRBD2. The CDR3 is made up of 16 amino acids. Trimming removed 1 base from V and 2 bases from J; junction bases left unmatched: 6. Per germline, CDR1 SGHVS and CDR2 FNYEAQ. The CDR3 here is CASSLVAGTHTDTQYF. The CDR3 DNA reads as TGTGCCAGCAGCTTAGTAGCGGGCACACACACAGATACGCAGTATTTT.

This clone has just a few counts. The J gene is TRBJ1-1, the V gene TRBV29-1; D possibly corresponds to TRBD1 (6 bases). Trimming left V 2 bases short and J 3 bases short, with 7 bases between. Germline assignment: CDR1 SQVTM and CDR2 ANQGSEA. There are 12 residues in the CDR3. CDR3 DNA sequence: TGCAGCGTTGAAAGGGGGGACACTGAAGCTTTCTTT. Encoded protein: CSVERGDTEAFF.

About this clone: This likely came from a read error, as a far larger clone is one base away. Different DNA sequences within this sample yield the same CDR3. J is TRBJ2-2 and V is TRBV10-3, with TRBD2 as a possible D gene (6 bases). Trimming took off 8 bases at V and 6 bases at J, with 16 bases between the two ends. CDR3 size: 14 residues. Germline V lookup: CDR1 ENHRY, CDR2 SYGVKD. CDR3 in DNA: TGTGCCATCGCGGCTCCGGGGGTTGCCGGGGAGCTGTTTTTT. Its translation: CAIAAPGVAGELFF.

About this clone: A far larger clone is just one base off, so this is likely a read error. The chain employs TRBV19 and TRBJ1-1; no reliable D call. Germline CDR1 and CDR2: LNHDA and SQIVND (reference sequence). The germline V and J ends were trimmed by 5 bases and 3 bases, with 10 bases remaining between them. CDR3 length: 13 residues. The CDR3 protein is CASSVTVDTEAFF. DNA of the CDR3: TGTGCCAGTAGTGTCACAGTGGACACTGAAGCTTTCTTT.

The rearrangement links TRBV27 to TRBJ2-1; D gene unclear. The ends were cut back, 5 bases at V and 0 bases at J, with 8 bases in the middle. The germline CDR1 and CDR2 sequences are MNHEY and SMNVEV (reference sequence). The CDR3 is made up of 14 amino acids. CDR3 DNA sequence: TGTGCCAGCAGTGTTACATACTCCTACAATGAGCAGTTCTTC. It specifies CASSVTYSYNEQFF.

The chain is built from TRBV13 and TRBJ1-5, with D possibly TRBD1 on 6 matching bases. The CDR3 consists of 12 residues. Deletions cut 6 bases from V and 9 bases from J, with 12 bases between. Per germline, CDR1 PRHDT and CDR2 FYEKMQ (reference sequence). CDR3 in amino acids: CASSVGGGPQHF. The CDR3 nucleotides are TGTGCCAGCAGTGTGGGAGGGGGGCCCCAGCATTTT.

The chain uses TRBV28 and TRBJ1-3; D uncertain. Germline V CDR1 and CDR2: MDHEN, SYDVKM. Trimming cost V 4 bases and J 11 bases, with 18 bases left between them. This CDR3 comprises 14 residues. The CDR3 is CASSSHKGKLPIYF. CDR3 nucleotide sequence: TGTGCCAGCAGTTCTCACAAGGGAAAGTTACCCATATATTTT.

This clone has only one observation. The CDR3 loop reads CASSSTVTSGRLIEQFF. Here the CDR3 DNA reads TGCGCCAGCAGCTCAACGGTGACTAGCGGGAGATTGATTGAGCAGTTCTTC. The gene calls are TRBV5-1 and TRBJ2-1; 12 bases are shared with TRBD2. This CDR3 spans 17 amino acids. Per the germline V gene, CDR1 is SGHRS and CDR2 is YFSETQ. With 3 bases clipped from V and 9 bases from J, the junction kept 13 bases outside the gene matches.

Of note for this clone: A read error likely explains this, since a far larger clone differs by one base. The chain has TRBV29-1 and TRBJ1-1; perhaps TRBD1 as D (5 bases). Trimming took 3 bases from V and 0 from J, leaving 11 bases between them. This CDR3 has 14 amino acids. Germline V lookup: CDR1 SQVTM, CDR2 ANQGSEA. CDR3 in amino acids: CSVESLGVNTEAFF. CDR3 DNA sequence: TGCAGCGTTGAGAGTCTGGGGGTGAACACTGAAGCTTTCTTT.